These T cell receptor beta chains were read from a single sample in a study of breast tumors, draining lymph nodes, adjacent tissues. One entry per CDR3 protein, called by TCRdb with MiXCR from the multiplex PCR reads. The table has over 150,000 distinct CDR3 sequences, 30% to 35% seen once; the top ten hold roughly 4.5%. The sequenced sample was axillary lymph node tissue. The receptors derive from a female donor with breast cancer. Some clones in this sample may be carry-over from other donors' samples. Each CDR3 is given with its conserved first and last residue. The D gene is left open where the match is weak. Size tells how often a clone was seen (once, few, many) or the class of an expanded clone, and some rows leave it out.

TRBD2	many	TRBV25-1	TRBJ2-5	CASSLAGVGETQYF	TGTGCCAGCAGTCTAGCGGGAGTTGGTGAGACCCAGTACTTC
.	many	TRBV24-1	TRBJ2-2	CATQDRNTGELFF	TGTGCCACCCAGGACCGGAACACCGGGGAGCTGTTTTTT
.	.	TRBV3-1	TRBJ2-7	CASSLGGVAVSYEQYF	TGTGCCAGCAGCCTCGGAGGGGTAGCGGTCTCCTACGAGCAGTACTTC
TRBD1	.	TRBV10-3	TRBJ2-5	CAISDWTGGEETQYF	TGTGCCATCAGTGACTGGACAGGGGGCGAAGAGACCCAGTACTTC
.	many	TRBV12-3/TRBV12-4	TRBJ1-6	CASRDTLGNSPLHF	TGTGCCAGTCGGGACACCCTAGGGAATTCACCCCTCCACTTT
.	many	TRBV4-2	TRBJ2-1	CASSQEFLNEQFF	TGTGCCAGCAGCCAAGAATTTTTGAATGAGCAGTTCTTC
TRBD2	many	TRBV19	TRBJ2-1	CASKMAGGNNEQFF	TGTGCCAGTAAGATGGCGGGAGGGAACAATGAGCAGTTCTTC
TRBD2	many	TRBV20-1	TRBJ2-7	CSATTRTSHEQYF	TGCAGTGCTACCACAAGGACTAGCCACGAGCAGTACTTC
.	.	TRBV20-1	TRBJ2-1	CSARNRNSYTEQFF	TGCAGTGCTAGAAACAGGAACTCCTACACTGAGCAGTTCTTC
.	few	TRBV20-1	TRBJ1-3	CSASGPPISGNTIYF	TGCAGTGCGAGCGGGCCTCCGATCTCTGGAAACACCATATATTTT
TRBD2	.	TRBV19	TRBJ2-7	CASGIQGAGGFREQYF	TGTGCCAGTGGTATTCAGGGAGCGGGAGGATTTCGGGAGCAGTACTTC
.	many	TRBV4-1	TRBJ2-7	CASSQDWPGASYEQYF	TGCGCCAGCAGCCAAGATTGGCCGGGGGCCTCCTACGAGCAGTACTTC
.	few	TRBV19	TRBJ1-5	CASSTYRGNQPQHF	TGTGCCAGTAGTACATACAGGGGCAATCAGCCCCAGCATTTT
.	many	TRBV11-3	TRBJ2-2	CASSLASVGTGELFF	TGTGCCAGCAGCTTAGCGTCGGTGGGCACCGGGGAGCTGTTTTTT
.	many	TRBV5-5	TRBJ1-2	CASSLTYNYGYTF	TGTGCCAGCAGCTTGACCTATAACTATGGCTACACCTTC
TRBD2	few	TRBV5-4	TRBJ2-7	CASSFGTTNYEQYF	TGTGCCAGCAGCTTCGGGACTACCAACTACGAGCAGTACTTC
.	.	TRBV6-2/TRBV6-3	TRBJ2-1	CASSTLGTSYNEQFF	TGTGCCAGCAGTACCCTCGGGACTTCCTACAATGAGCAGTTCTTC
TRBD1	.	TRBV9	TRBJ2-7	CASSAMGQGSYERYF	TGTGCCAGCAGCGCAATGGGACAGGGCTCCTACGAGCGGTACTTC
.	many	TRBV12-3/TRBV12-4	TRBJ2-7	CASSLGVEQYF	TGTGCCAGCAGTTTAGGGGTCGAGCAGTACTTC
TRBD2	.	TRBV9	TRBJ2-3	CASSAGLAGVPNKADTQYF	TGTGCCAGCAGCGCGGGACTAGCGGGAGTTCCGAATAAGGCAGATACGCAGTATTTT
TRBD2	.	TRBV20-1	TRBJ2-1	CSAPARSGGESYNEQFF	TGCAGTGCCCCTGCGCGCAGCGGGGGAGAGTCCTACAATGAGCAGTTCTTC
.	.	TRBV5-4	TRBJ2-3	CASSPFGADTDTQYF	TGTGCCAGCAGTCCTTTCGGGGCAGACACAGATACGCAGTATTTT
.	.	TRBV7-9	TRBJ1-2	CASRSGDNYGYTF	TGTGCCAGCAGATCAGGGGATAACTATGGCTACACCTTC
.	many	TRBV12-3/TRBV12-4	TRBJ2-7	CASSLVRTDYEQYF	TGTGCCAGCAGTTTAGTGAGGACAGACTACGAGCAGTACTTC
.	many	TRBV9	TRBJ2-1	CASSVGGKSYNEQFF	TGTGCCAGCAGCGTCGGGGGTAAGTCCTACAATGAGCAGTTCTTC
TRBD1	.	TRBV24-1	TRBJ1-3	CATSAATGTGAGNTIYF	TGTGCCACCAGTGCCGCAACCGGGACAGGGGCTGGAAACACCATATATTTT
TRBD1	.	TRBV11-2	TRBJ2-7	CASSWGTGAIYTQYF	TGTGCCAGCAGCTGGGGGACAGGGGCAATCTACACGCAGTACTTC
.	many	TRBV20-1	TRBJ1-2	CRPGGSYNYGYTF	TGCAGGCCCGGTGGGTCGTATAACTATGGCTACACCTTC
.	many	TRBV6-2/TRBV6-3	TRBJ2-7	CASGVGGYEQYF	TGTGCCAGCGGCGTTGGCGGCTACGAGCAGTACTTC
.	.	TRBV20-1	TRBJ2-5	CSAREGGGSQPQYF	TGCAGTGCTAGAGAGGGAGGGGGCAGTCAGCCCCAGTACTTC
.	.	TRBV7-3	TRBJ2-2	CASSSTTGELFF	TGTGCCAGCAGCTCAACCACAGGGGAGCTGTTTTTT
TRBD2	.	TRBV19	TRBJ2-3	CASRESGTTIVTQYF	TGTGCCAGTAGAGAGTCCGGGACTACCATAGTTACGCAGTATTTT
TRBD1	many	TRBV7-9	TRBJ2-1	CASRLGQGAYNEQFF	TGTGCCAGCAGACTTGGACAGGGCGCCTACAATGAGCAGTTCTTC
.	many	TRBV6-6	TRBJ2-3	CASSYSGPSTDTQYF	TGTGCCAGCAGTTACTCAGGGCCTAGCACAGATACGCAGTATTTT
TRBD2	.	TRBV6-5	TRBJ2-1	CASSYFGLAGEKGYNEQFF	TGTGCCAGCAGTTACTTTGGGCTAGCGGGAGAGAAAGGTTACAATGAGCAGTTCTTC
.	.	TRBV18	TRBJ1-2	CASSPPPTGKNYGYTF	TGTGCCAGCTCACCACCTCCGACAGGCAAAAACTATGGCTACACCTTC
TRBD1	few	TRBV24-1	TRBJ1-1	CATRGQGADTEAFF	TGTGCCACCAGAGGACAGGGGGCAGACACTGAAGCTTTCTTT
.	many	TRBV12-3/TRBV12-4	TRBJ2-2	CASSFRPTVHRLFF	TGTGCCAGCAGTTTTCGGCCCACCGTGCACCGGCTGTTTTTT
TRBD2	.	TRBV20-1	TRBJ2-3	CSVRLAGGADTQYF	TGCAGTGTAAGATTAGCGGGAGGAGCAGATACGCAGTATTTT
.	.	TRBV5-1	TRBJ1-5	CASNLDSGGAQHF	TGCGCCAGCAACCTGGACAGTGGTGGGGCCCAGCATTTT
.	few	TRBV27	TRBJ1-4	CASRWGRGVYEKLFF	TGTGCCAGCAGGTGGGGGAGAGGGGTCTATGAAAAACTGTTTTTT
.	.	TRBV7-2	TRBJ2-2	CASSLRGGAVSGELFF	TGTGCCAGCAGCTTAAGGGGGGGCGCGGTTTCCGGGGAGCTGTTTTTT
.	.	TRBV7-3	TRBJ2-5	CASSFLLGDGTTQYF	TGTGCCAGCAGCTTTTTGTTGGGGGATGGGACTACCCAGTACTTC
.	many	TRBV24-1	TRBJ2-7	CATSDPDRSGFYEQYF	TGTGCCACCAGTGACCCAGACAGGAGTGGGTTTTACGAGCAGTACTTC
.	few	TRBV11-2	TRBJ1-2	CASSYEGDGYTF	TGTGCCAGCAGCTATGAGGGAGATGGCTACACCTTC
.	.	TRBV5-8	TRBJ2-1	CASLLGGQLYNEQFF	TGTGCCAGCCTACTGGGGGGACAGCTATACAATGAGCAGTTCTTC